This paragraph covers one TCR beta chain sequence. Germline assignment: CDR1 MNHEY and CDR2 SVGAGI. The CDR3 is made up of 14 amino acids. Trimming cost V 4 bases and J 7 bases, with 16 bases left between them. The data originate from a study of blood T cell repertoires in COVID-19. Study in general: COVID-19 samples collected from the United States, Italy and Spain covered acute and convalescent phases. From T cells, B-cell-depleted T cells, or PBMCs came the material, which was cDNA or gDNA.

Original data processing: Cell counts per sample came from amplifying reference gene primers. The table came from immunoSEQ multiplex PCR; TCRdb's copy has only in-frame clones and leaves some out. Clone size and the V and J calls come from that table; the DNA yielded D and trimming. The sample shows roughly 330,000 clones, more than 80% of them seen only once. The source material was peripheral blood. This receptor was taken from a man between 18 and 29 years old who had recovered from COVID-19. This chain uses TRBV6-5 with TRBJ1-1; tentatively, D is TRBD1 (6 bases). CDR3 in amino acids: CASSLTGYGGEAFF. The DNA for the CDR3 is TGTGCCAGCAGTTTAACAGGGTACGGTGGTGAAGCTTTCTTT.